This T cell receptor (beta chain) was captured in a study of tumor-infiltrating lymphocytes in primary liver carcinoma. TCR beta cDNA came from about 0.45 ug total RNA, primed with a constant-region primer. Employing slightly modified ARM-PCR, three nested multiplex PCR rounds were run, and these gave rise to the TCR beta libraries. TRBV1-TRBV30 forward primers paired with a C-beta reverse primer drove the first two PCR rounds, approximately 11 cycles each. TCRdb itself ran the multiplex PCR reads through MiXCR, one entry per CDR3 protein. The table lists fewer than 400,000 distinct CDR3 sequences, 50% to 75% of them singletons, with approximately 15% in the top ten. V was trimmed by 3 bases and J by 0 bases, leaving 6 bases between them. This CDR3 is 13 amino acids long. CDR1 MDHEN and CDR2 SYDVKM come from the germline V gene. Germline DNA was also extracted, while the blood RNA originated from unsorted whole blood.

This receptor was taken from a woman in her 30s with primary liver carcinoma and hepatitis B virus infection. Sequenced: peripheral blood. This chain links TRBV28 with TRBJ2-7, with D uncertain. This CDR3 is CASSFPDSYEQYF. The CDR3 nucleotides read TGTGCCAGCAGTTTTCCGGACTCCTACGAGCAGTACTTC.